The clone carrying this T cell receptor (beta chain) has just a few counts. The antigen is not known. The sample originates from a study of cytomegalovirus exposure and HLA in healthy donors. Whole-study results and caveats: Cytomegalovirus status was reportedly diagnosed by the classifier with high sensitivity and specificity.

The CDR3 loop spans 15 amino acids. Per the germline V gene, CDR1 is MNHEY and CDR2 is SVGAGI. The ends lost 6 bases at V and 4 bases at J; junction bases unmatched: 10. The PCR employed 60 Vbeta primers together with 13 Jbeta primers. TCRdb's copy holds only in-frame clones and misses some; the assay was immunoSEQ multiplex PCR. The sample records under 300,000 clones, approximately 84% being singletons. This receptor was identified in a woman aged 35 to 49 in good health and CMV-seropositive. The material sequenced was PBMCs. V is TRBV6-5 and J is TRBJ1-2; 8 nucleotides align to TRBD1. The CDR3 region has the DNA TGTGCCAGCAGACCAACACAGGGGGTTGCCTATGGCTACACCTTC. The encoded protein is CASRPTQGVAYGYTF.